This TCR beta chain is from a study of glioma-infiltrating T cells. For the study at large: Glioma patients had dexamethasone for six or fewer days before surgery. Sequencing aimed for roughly 4.5- to 11-fold coverage of about a million peripheral T cells. Broader study findings: Patients with low tissue-blood divergence carried a signature set of shared blood CDR3 motifs.

TCR alpha and beta CDR3 regions were amplified from RNA using iRepertoire nested multiplex PCR. One-step reverse transcription and amplification started from around 100-400 ng of tissue mRNA or PBMC total RNA. TCRdb recomputed calls from the multiplex PCR reads with MiXCR, one row per CDR3 protein. This table has 300,000 to 450,000 distinct CDR3 sequences, roughly two fifths appearing once. Notes on this clonotype: Its antigen is still unknown. The CDR3 does not close with the conserved phenylalanine or tryptophan, likely indicating a read error.

The clonotype originates from a human donor with low-grade glioma or glioblastoma, undergoing nonglioma brain surgery, or in good health (not recorded which). The sequenced sample was glioma tissue, nonneoplastic brain tissue, or PBMCs (not recorded which).

CDR3 sequence (DNA): TGTGCCAGCAGCCCCGGGACAGGGAGCACAGATACGCAGTATTCT. Its translation: CASSPGTGSTDTQYS. The V gene is TRBV27, the J gene TRBJ2-3; 9 bases are a match to TRBD1. Germline lookup yields CDR1 MNHEY and CDR2 SMNVEV (reference sequence). The V segment lost 6 bases and the J segment 0 bases; nucleotides outside the gene matches: 4. The CDR3 has 15 residues.